These 5 T cell receptor beta chains share one sample of origin, sequenced in a study of T cells expressing NK-cell markers. From its re-call of the 5' RACE reads, TCRdb lists each CDR3 protein once, without DNA. The sample has 130,000 to 150,000 distinct CDR3 sequences, and its top ten clones hold around 10%. Sequencing was done on a sample of blood T cells: a sorted CD56 or NKG2C T cell subset, CD4+ or CD8+ T cells, or bulk PBMC T cells (not recorded which). These TCRs come from a man between 18 and 29 years old in good health.

This chain links TRBV7-9 with TRBJ2-1; TCRdb designates TRBD2, a call that cannot be tested without DNA. This CDR3 comprises 17 residues. Germline CDR1 SEHNR, CDR2 FQNEAQ (reference sequence). CDR3 residues: CASSLGSGGISYNEQFF.

The chain links TRBV7-9 to TRBJ2-7; TCRdb names TRBD1, which stays unverified in the absence of DNA. Germline CDR1 SEHNR, CDR2 FQNEAQ (reference sequence). This CDR3 contains 15 residues. CDR3 sequence reads: CASSLGTQGQAEQYF.

The chain combines TRBV7-9 with TRBJ1-1. This CDR3 has 15 amino acids. From germline, CDR1 is SEHNR and CDR2 FQNEAQ (reference sequence). The CDR3 sequence: CASSFAEGGNTEAFF. The variable domain in full, completed from reference TRBV7-9 and TRBJ1-1, reads DTGVSQNPRHKITKRGQNVTFRCDPISEHNRLYWYRQTLGQGPEFLTYFQNEAQLEKSRLLSDRFSAERPKGSFSTLEIQRTEQGDSAMYLCASSFAEGGNTEAFFGQGTRLTVV.

The V and J genes are TRBV29-1 and TRBJ2-5; TCRdb's D gene call, TRBD1, goes unchecked for lack of DNA. Germline V CDR1 and CDR2: SQVTM, ANQGSEA. The CDR3 has 14 amino acids. This CDR3 is CSGKLAGQGETQYF.

The genes are TRBV14 and TRBJ1-1. The CDR3 loop spans 16 amino acids. Germline V gene sequence: CDR1 SGHDN, CDR2 FVKESK. CDR3 amino acids: CASSQDYRGLATEAFF.